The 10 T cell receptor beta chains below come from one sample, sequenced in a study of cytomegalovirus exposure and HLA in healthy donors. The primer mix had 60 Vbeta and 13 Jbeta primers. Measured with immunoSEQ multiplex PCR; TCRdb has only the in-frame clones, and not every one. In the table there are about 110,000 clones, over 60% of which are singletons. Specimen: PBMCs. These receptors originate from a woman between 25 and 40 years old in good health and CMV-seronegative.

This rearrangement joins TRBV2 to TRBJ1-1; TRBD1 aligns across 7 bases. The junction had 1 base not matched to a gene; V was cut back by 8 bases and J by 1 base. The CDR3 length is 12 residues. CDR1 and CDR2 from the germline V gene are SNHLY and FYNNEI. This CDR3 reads CASDRENTEAFF. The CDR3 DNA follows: TGTGCCAGCGACAGGGAGAACACTGAAGCTTTCTTT.

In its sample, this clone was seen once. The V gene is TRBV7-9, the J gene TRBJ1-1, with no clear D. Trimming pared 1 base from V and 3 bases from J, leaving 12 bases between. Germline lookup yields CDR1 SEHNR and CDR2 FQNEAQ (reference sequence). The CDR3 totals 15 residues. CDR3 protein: CASSLGWSKDTEAFF. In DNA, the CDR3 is TGTGCCAGCAGCTTAGGTTGGAGTAAGGACACTGAAGCTTTCTTT. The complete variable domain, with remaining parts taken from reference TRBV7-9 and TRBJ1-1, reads DTGVSQNPRHKITKRGQNVTFRCDPISEHNRLYWYRQTLGQGPEFLTYFQNEAQLEKSRLLSDRFSAERPKGSFSTLEIQRTEQGDSAMYLCASSLGWSKDTEAFFGQGTRLTVV.

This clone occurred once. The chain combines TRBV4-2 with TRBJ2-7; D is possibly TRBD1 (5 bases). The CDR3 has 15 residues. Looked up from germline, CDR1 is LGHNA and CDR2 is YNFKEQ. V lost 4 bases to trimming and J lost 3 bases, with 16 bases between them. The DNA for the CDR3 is TGTGCCAGCAGCCCATCAACCTTGGACAACTACGAGCAGTACTTC. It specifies CASSPSTLDNYEQYF.

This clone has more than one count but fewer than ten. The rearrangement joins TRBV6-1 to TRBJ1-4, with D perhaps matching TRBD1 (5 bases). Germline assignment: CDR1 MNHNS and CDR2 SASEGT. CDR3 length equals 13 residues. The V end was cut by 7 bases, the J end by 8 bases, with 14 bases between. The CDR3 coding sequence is TGTGCCAGCACGCAGGGAAGGCGGGAAAAACTGTTTTTT. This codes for CASTQGRREKLFF.

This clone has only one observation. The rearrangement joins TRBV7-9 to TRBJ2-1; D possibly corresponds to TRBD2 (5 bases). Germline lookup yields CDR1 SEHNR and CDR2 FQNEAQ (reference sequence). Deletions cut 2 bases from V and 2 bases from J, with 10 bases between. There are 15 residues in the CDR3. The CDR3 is CASSLTRGTYNEQFF. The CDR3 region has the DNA TGTGCCAGCAGCTTAACACGGGGTACCTACAATGAGCAGTTCTTC.

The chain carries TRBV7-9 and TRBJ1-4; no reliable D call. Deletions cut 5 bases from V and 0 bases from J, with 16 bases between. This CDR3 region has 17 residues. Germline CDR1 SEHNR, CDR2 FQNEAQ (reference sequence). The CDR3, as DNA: TGTGCCAGCAGCCCACCGGCAGGACTTGCAACTAATGAAAAACTGTTTTTT. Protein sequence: CASSPPAGLATNEKLFF.

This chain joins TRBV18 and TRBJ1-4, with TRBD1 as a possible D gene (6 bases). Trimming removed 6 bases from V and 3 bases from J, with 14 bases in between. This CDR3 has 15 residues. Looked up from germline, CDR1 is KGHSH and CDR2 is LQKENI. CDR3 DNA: TGTGCCAGCTCGGCGCAGGGGAATGCTAATGAAAAACTGTTTTTT. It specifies CASSAQGNANEKLFF.

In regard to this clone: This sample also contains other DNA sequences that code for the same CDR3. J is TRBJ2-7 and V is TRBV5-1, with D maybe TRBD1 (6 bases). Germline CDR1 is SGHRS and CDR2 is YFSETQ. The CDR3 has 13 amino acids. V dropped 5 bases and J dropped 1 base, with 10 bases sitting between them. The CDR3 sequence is CASSSGQSYEQYF. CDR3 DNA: TGCGCCAGCAGTTCCGGACAGTCCTACGAGCAGTACTTC. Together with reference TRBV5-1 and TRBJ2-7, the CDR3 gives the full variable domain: KAGVTQTPRYLIKTRGQQVTLSCSPISGHRSVSWYQQTPGQGLQFLFEYFSETQRNKGNFPGRFSGRQFSNSRSEMNVSTLELGDSALYLCASSSGQSYEQYFGPGTRLTVT.

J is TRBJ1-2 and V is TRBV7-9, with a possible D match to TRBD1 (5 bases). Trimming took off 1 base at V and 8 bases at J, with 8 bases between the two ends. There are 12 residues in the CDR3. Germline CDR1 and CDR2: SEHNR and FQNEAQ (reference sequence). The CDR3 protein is CASSLEWGGYTF. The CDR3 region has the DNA TGTGCCAGCAGCTTAGAATGGGGCGGCTACACCTTC.

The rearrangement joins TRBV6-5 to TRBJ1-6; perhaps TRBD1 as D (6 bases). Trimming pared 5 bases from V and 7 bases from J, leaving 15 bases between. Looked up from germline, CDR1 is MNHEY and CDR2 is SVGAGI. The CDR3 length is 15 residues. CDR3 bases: TGTGCCAGCAGTACAGACAGGCGGGCCAATTCACCCCTCCACTTT. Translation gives CASSTDRRANSPLHF.